This is a list of T cell receptor beta chains from one sample in a study of T cells after yellow fever vaccination. TCRdb used MiXCR to reprocess the 5' RACE reads, holding one entry per CDR3 protein. The sample lists a few hundred thousand distinct CDR3 sequences; 4% were seen once. Sequences were derived from PBMCs, sampled 5 days after the yellow fever booster vaccination. These receptors all stem from a young man who received the YFV17D yellow fever vaccine. Each CDR3 is given without its conserved first and last residue. Fields, in order: CDR3 protein, D gene, J gene, V gene. A D gene is named only where the DNA matches it firmly.

cdr3_aa: ASSLAVGAGEQF
d_call: .
j_call: TRBJ2-1
v_call: TRBV7-9

cdr3_aa: ATSDPGRGDADTQY
d_call: TRBD2
j_call: TRBJ2-3
v_call: TRBV24-1

cdr3_aa: ASSRRDINEAF
d_call: .
j_call: TRBJ1-1
v_call: TRBV7-9

cdr3_aa: SATSGGANTQY
d_call: TRBD2
j_call: TRBJ2-3
v_call: TRBV20-1

cdr3_aa: ASSRRGRETQY
d_call: TRBD1
j_call: TRBJ2-5
v_call: TRBV6-5

cdr3_aa: ASSPQSLGTEAF
d_call: .
j_call: TRBJ1-1
v_call: TRBV4-1

cdr3_aa: ASSAGLAGGLNEQF
d_call: TRBD2
j_call: TRBJ2-1
v_call: TRBV5-1

cdr3_aa: ASSPGRRQY
d_call: .
j_call: TRBJ2-4
v_call: TRBV18

cdr3_aa: ASSLGRTGGGEQF
d_call: TRBD1
j_call: TRBJ2-1
v_call: TRBV7-9

cdr3_aa: ASSYDRAGGPGTGELF
d_call: TRBD2
j_call: TRBJ2-2
v_call: TRBV6-5

cdr3_aa: ASSLTGFPDTQY
d_call: .
j_call: TRBJ2-3
v_call: TRBV5-1

cdr3_aa: ASSLGTAEGEKLF
d_call: .
j_call: TRBJ1-4
v_call: TRBV12-3/TRBV12-4

cdr3_aa: ASSLTLGGSNSPLH
d_call: .
j_call: TRBJ1-6
v_call: TRBV7-2

cdr3_aa: SVEDPNAGTVNGYT
d_call: TRBD1
j_call: TRBJ1-2
v_call: TRBV29-1

cdr3_aa: ASLRGSYEQY
d_call: .
j_call: TRBJ2-7
v_call: TRBV2

cdr3_aa: ATSEGDREAF
d_call: TRBD1
j_call: TRBJ1-1
v_call: TRBV24-1

cdr3_aa: ASSIGGQGVETQY
d_call: TRBD1
j_call: TRBJ2-5
v_call: TRBV5-1

cdr3_aa: ASAGAGPYNEQF
d_call: .
j_call: TRBJ2-1
v_call: TRBV11-2

cdr3_aa: SVGETTGSALY
d_call: .
j_call: TRBJ2-7
v_call: TRBV29-1

cdr3_aa: ASSQAGQGARETQY
d_call: TRBD1
j_call: TRBJ2-5
v_call: TRBV4-2

cdr3_aa: ASSLGWGEVTEAF
d_call: .
j_call: TRBJ1-1
v_call: TRBV5-1

cdr3_aa: SAAGTAPSPYSYNEQF
d_call: .
j_call: TRBJ2-1
v_call: TRBV29-1

cdr3_aa: ASSPTWGSSYNEQF
d_call: .
j_call: TRBJ2-1
v_call: TRBV11-2

cdr3_aa: ASSLVRTATDTQY
d_call: .
j_call: TRBJ2-3
v_call: TRBV7-8

cdr3_aa: SAPRPRPSTDTQY
d_call: .
j_call: TRBJ2-3
v_call: TRBV20-1

cdr3_aa: ASSQESGLAWEQF
d_call: .
j_call: TRBJ2-1
v_call: TRBV4-2

cdr3_aa: ASSGGGTVNSPLH
d_call: TRBD1
j_call: TRBJ1-6
v_call: TRBV9

cdr3_aa: ASSLEAGRRDTQY
d_call: .
j_call: TRBJ2-3
v_call: TRBV5-1

cdr3_aa: ASSSESRQSRAF
d_call: .
j_call: TRBJ1-1
v_call: TRBV7-2

cdr3_aa: ASSQDGGGGAPGSTDTQY
d_call: TRBD2
j_call: TRBJ2-3
v_call: TRBV4-3

cdr3_aa: ASSFTGVTDTQY
d_call: TRBD1
j_call: TRBJ2-3
v_call: TRBV7-2

cdr3_aa: ASSQEAATGTGNTGELF
d_call: TRBD1
j_call: TRBJ2-2
v_call: TRBV4-3

cdr3_aa: ASRVGGAHEQF
d_call: .
j_call: TRBJ2-1
v_call: TRBV12-3/TRBV12-4

cdr3_aa: ASRLQGENTIY
d_call: TRBD1
j_call: TRBJ1-3
v_call: TRBV4-1

cdr3_aa: ASSLSRELDEQF
d_call: .
j_call: TRBJ2-1
v_call: TRBV5-4

cdr3_aa: ASSLKMFGGADEQF
d_call: TRBD2
j_call: TRBJ2-1
v_call: TRBV6-5

cdr3_aa: SARDRNIQY
d_call: TRBD1
j_call: TRBJ2-4
v_call: TRBV29-1

cdr3_aa: ASTPPEPRLRNEQF
d_call: .
j_call: TRBJ2-1
v_call: TRBV9

cdr3_aa: ASSLDRTLQETQY
d_call: .
j_call: TRBJ2-5
v_call: TRBV7-2

cdr3_aa: ASSQDSVRGRRTVNEKLF
d_call: TRBD1
j_call: TRBJ1-4
v_call: TRBV4-3

cdr3_aa: ASSLVAGWTNTIY
d_call: .
j_call: TRBJ1-3
v_call: TRBV7-2

cdr3_aa: ASTIWTANTEAF
d_call: .
j_call: TRBJ1-1
v_call: TRBV12-3/TRBV12-4

cdr3_aa: SVVAAMNTEAF
d_call: .
j_call: TRBJ1-1
v_call: TRBV29-1

cdr3_aa: ASSFGGTVEAF
d_call: .
j_call: TRBJ1-1
v_call: TRBV5-1

cdr3_aa: ASSVGWHAQGTDTQY
d_call: .
j_call: TRBJ2-3
v_call: TRBV9